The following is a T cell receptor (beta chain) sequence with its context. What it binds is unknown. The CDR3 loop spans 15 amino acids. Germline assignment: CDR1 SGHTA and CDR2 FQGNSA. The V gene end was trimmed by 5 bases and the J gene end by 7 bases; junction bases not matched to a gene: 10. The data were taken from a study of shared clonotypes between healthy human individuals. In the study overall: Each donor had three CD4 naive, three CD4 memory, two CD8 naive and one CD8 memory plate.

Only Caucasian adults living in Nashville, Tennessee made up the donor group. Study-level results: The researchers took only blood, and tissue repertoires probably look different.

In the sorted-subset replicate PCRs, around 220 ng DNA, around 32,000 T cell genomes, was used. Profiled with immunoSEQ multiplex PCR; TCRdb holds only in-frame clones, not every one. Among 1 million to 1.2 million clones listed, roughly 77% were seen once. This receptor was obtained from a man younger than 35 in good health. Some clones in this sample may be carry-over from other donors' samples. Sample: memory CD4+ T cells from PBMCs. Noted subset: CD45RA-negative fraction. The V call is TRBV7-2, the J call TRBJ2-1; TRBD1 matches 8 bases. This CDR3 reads CASSLDVTGVNEQFF. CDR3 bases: TGTGCCAGCAGCCTAGACGTGACAGGGGTGAATGAGCAGTTCTTC.